These 2 T cell receptor beta chains originate from one sample sequenced in a study of regulatory T cells in long-lasting Graves disease. Specified time point: persistent/refractory GD, antithyroid drugs over 5 years with positive TRAb. After RNA was extracted from PBMCs, the TCR library was made from it. Library construction for TCR beta used iRepertoire HTBI primers and Arm-PCR of CDR3 regions. From the multiplex PCR reads, TCRdb called clonotypes with MiXCR, one entry per CDR3 protein. The sample records a few hundred thousand distinct CDR3 sequences, roughly a fifth being singletons. Sequenced here: peripheral blood mononuclear cells (PBMCs), sampled when the disease was refractory, from a patient treated with antithyroid drugs. These receptor sequences come from a female donor with Graves disease.

The sample holds many counts of this clonotype. The chain carries TRBV28 and TRBJ2-5; D is unresolved. The CDR3 runs to 13 residues. The germline V gene has CDR1 MDHEN and CDR2 SYDVKM. Trimming removed 8 bases from V and 2 bases from J, with 12 bases in between. In DNA form, the CDR3 reads TGTGCCAGCCGACAAATCCCGCAAGAGACCCAGTACTTC. Translated: CASRQIPQETQYF.

Only a few counts were recorded for this clonotype. This sequence joins TRBV7-9 and TRBJ1-1; no reliable D call. The germline gives CDR1 SEHNR, CDR2 FQNEAQ (reference sequence). This CDR3 comprises 14 residues. Trimming pared 6 bases from V and 5 bases from J, leaving 16 bases between. The CDR3 coding sequence is TGTGCCAGCAGTTACATAGTGGAAAAAACTGAAGCTTTCTTT. Translating gives CASSYIVEKTEAFF.